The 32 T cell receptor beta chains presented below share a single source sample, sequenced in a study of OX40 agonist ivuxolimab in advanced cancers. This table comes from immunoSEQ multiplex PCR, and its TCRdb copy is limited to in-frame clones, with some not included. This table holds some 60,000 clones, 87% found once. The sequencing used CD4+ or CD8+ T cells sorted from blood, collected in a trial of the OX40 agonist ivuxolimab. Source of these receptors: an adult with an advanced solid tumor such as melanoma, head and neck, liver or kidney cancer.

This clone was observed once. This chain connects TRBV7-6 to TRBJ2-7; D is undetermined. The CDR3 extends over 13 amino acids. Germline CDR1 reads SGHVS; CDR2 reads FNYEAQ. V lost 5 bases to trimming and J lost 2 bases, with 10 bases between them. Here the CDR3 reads CASSQQATYEQYF. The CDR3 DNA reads TGTGCCAGCAGCCAGCAGGCCACCTACGAGCAGTACTTC.

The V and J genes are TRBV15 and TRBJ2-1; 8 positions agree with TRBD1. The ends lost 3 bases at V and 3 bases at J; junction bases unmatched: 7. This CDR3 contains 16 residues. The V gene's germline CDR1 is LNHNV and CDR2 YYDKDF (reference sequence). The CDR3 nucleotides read TGTGCCACCAGCAGGGACAGGGACCGGGGCTACAATGAGCAGTTCTTC. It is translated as CATSRDRDRGYNEQFF.

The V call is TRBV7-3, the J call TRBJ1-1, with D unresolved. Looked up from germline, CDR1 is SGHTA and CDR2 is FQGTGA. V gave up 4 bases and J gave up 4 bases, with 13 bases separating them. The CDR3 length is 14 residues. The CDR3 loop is CASSSSAIGTEAFF. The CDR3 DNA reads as TGTGCCAGCAGCTCATCGGCTATAGGCACTGAAGCTTTCTTT.

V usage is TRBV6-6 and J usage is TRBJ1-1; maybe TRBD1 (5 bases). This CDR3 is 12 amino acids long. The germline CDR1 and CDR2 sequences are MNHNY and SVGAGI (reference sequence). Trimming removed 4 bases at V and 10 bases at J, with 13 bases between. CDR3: CASSSAGGGAFF. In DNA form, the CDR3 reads TGTGCCAGCAGTTCCGCGGGGGGGGGAGCTTTCTTT.

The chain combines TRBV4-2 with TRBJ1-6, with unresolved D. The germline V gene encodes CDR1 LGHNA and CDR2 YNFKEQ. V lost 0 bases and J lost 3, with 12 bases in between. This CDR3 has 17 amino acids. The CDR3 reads CASSQDVGLNYNSPLHF. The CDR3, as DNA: TGTGCCAGCAGCCAAGATGTGGGCCTGAACTATAATTCACCCCTCCACTTT.

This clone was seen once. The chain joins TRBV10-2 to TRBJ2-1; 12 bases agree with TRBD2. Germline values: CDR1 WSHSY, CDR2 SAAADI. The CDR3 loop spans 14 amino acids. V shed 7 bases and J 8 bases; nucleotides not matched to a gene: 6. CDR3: CASISSGGGYEQFF. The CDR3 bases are TGCGCCAGCATTTCTAGCGGGGGGGGCTATGAGCAGTTCTTC.

CDR3 in DNA: TGTGCCAGCAGTGCCGGGACTAGCTCATCCACAGATACGCAGTATTTT. As protein: CASSAGTSSSTDTQYF. The V gene is TRBV6-1, the J gene TRBJ2-3, with 9 nucleotides matching TRBD2. The CDR3 is made up of 16 amino acids. The germline gives CDR1 MNHNS, CDR2 SASEGT. Unmatched junction bases numbered 7, after V lost 4 bases and J lost 2 bases.

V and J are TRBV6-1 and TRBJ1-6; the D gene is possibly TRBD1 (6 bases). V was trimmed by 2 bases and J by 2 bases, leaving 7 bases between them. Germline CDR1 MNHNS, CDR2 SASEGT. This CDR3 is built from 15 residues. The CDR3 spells CASSETGTYNSPLHF. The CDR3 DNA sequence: TGTGCCAGCAGTGAAACAGGGACCTATAATTCACCCCTCCACTTT.

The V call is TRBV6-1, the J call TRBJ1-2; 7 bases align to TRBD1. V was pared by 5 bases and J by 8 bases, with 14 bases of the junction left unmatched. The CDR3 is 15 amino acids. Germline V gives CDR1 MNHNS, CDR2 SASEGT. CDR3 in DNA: TGTGCCAGCAGTTCTCGACAGGGAGTTATTCACGGCTACACCTTC. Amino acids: CASSSRQGVIHGYTF.

DNA of the CDR3: TGTGCCACCTCTATGGAGGGGGGGAGTTATGGCTACACCTTC. Protein sequence: CATSMEGGSYGYTF. The rearrangement links TRBV10-3 to TRBJ1-2, with a possible D match to TRBD1 (6 bases). Trimming cost V 10 bases and J 5 bases, with 20 bases left between them. The CDR3 sequence is 14 residues long. From germline, CDR1 is ENHRY and CDR2 SYGVKD.

CDR3 protein: CATSTLGGWKERNTIYF. Here the CDR3 DNA reads TGTGCCACCAGCACCCTGGGGGGGTGGAAAGAAAGAAACACCATATATTTT. This sequence joins TRBV15 and TRBJ1-3, with a weak D call TRBD1 (5 bases). The CDR3 is 17 residues long. The germline V and J ends were trimmed by 4 bases and 5 bases, with 21 bases remaining between them. In germline, CDR1 is LNHNV, CDR2 YYDKDF (reference sequence).

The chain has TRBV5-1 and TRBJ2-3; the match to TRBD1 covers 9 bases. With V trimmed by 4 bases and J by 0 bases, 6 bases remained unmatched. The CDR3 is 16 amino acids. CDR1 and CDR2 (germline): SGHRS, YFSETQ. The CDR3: CASSLGGTGSTDTQYF. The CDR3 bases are TGCGCCAGCAGCCTAGGTGGGACAGGGAGCACAGATACGCAGTATTTT.

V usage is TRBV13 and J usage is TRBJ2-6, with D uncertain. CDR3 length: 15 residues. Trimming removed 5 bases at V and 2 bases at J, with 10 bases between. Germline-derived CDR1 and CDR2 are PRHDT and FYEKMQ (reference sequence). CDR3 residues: CASSHWVPGANVLTF. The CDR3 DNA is TGTGCCAGCAGCCACTGGGTACCTGGGGCCAACGTCCTGACTTTC.

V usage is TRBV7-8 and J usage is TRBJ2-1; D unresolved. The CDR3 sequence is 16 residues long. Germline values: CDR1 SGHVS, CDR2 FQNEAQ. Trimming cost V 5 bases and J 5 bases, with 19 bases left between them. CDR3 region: CASSPLYRARDNEQFF. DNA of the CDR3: TGTGCCAGCAGCCCCCTCTATAGGGCCCGAGACAATGAGCAGTTCTTC.

The CDR3 DNA reads TGTGCCAGCACTGGTAGCTCCTACGAGCAGTACTTC. It is translated as CASTGSSYEQYF. This chain uses TRBV2 with TRBJ2-7; D is unclear. Germline V gene data show CDR1 as SNHLY and CDR2 as FYNNEI. The V and J ends lost 7 bases and 0 bases respectively, with 7 bases between them. CDR3 length: 12 amino acids.

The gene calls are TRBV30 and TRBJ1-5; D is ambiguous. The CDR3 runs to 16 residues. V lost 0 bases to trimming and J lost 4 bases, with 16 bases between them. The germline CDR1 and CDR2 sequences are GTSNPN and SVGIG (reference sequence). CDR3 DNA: TGTGCCTGGAGTGTAACTAACGCCTTCCGGAATCAGCCCCAGCATTTT. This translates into CAWSVTNAFRNQPQHF.

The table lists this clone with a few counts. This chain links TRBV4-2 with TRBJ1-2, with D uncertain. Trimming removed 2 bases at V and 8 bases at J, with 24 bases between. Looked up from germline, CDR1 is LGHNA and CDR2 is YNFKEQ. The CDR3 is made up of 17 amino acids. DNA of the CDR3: TGTGCCAGCAGCCAACTAGACCTGGTCGGCCCCGAGCAAGGCTACACCTTC. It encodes CASSQLDLVGPEQGYTF.

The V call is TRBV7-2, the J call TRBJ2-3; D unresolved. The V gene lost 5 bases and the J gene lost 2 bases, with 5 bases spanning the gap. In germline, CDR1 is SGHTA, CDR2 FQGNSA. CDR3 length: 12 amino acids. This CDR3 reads CASSPYTDTQYF. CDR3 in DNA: TGTGCCAGCAGCCCCTACACAGATACGCAGTATTTT.

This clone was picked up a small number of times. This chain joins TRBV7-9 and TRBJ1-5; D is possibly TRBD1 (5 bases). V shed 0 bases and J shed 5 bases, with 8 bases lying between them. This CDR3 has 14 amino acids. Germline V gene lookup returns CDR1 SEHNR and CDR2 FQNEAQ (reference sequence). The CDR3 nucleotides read TGTGCCAGCAGCTTAGCCGGGGGAGATCAGCCCCAGCATTTT. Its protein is CASSLAGGDQPQHF.

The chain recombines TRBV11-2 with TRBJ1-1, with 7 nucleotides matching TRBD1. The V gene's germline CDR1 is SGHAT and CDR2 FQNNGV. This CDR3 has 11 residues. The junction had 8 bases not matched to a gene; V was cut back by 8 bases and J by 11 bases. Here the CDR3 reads CASALDRVAFF. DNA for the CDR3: TGTGCCAGCGCCCTCGACAGGGTCGCTTTCTTT.

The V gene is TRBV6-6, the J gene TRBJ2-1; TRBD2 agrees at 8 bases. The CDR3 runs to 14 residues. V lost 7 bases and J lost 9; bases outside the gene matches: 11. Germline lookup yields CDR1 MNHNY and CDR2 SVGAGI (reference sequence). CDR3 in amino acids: CASTVPGLVGEQFF. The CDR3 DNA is TGTGCCAGCACCGTTCCGGGACTAGTTGGTGAGCAGTTCTTC.

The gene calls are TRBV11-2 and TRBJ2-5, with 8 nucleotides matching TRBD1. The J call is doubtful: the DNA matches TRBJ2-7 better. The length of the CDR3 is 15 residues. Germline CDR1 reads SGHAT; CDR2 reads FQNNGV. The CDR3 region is CASSLGAGGWDEQYF. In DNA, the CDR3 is TGTGCCAGCAGCTTAGGTGCAGGGGGCTGGGACGAGCAGTACTTC.

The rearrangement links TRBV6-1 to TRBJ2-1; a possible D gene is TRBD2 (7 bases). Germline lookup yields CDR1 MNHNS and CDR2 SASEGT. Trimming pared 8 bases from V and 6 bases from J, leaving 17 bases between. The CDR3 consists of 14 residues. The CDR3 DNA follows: TGTGCCAGCTGGGGGGGCGATAGCGTCAATGAGCAGTTCTTC. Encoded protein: CASWGGDSVNEQFF.

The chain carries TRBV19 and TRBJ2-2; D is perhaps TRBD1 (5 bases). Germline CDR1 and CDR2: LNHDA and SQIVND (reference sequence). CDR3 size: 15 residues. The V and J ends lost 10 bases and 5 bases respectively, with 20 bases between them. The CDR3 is CATRPTGIMTGELFF. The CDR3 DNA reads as TGTGCCACTCGGCCAACAGGTATTATGACCGGGGAGCTGTTTTTT.

The CDR3: CASSPRGGRETQYF. As DNA, the CDR3 is TGCGCCAGCAGCCCGCGGGGGGGCCGAGAGACCCAGTACTTC. The chain has TRBV5-1 and TRBJ2-5, with TRBD2 matching 9 bases. The germline CDR1 and CDR2 sequences are SGHRS and YFSETQ. CDR3 size: 14 residues. Trimming took 4 bases from V and 4 from J; bases not matched to a gene: 5.

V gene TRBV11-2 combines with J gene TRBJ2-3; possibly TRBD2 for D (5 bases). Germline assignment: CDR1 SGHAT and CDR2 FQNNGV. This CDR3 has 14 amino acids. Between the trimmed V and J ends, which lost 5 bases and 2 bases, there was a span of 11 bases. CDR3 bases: TGTGCCAGCAGCCAAGAAGGACTCACAGATACGCAGTATTTT. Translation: CASSQEGLTDTQYF.

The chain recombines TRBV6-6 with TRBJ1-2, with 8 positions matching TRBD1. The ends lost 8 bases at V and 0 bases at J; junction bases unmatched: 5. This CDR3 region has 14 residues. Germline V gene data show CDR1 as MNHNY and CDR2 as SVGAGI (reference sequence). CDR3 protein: CASVRTGTNYGYTF. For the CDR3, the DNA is TGTGCCAGCGTGAGGACAGGGACTAACTATGGCTACACCTTC.

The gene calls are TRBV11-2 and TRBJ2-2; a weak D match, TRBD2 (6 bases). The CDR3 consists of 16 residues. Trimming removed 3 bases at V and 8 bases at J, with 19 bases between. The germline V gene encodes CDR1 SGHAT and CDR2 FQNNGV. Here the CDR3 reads CASSFPRWRDLGELFF. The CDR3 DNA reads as TGTGCCAGCAGCTTTCCGCGTTGGAGGGATCTAGGGGAGCTGTTTTTT.

CDR3: CSVAGGGNQPQHF. CDR3 bases: TGCAGCGTCGCCGGCGGCGGCAATCAGCCCCAGCATTTT. The chain recombines TRBV29-1 with TRBJ1-5; D gene uncertain. Trimming took off 6 bases at V and 2 bases at J, with 11 bases between the two ends. CDR3 length: 13 amino acids. Looked up from germline, CDR1 is SQVTM and CDR2 is ANQGSEA. Drawing the rest from reference TRBV29-1 and TRBJ1-5, the complete variable domain is SAVISQKPSRDICQRGTSLTIQCQVDSQVTMMFWYRQQPGQSLTLIATANQGSEATYESGFVIDKFPISRPNLTFSTLTVSNMSPEDSSIYLCSVAGGGNQPQHFGDGTRLSIL.

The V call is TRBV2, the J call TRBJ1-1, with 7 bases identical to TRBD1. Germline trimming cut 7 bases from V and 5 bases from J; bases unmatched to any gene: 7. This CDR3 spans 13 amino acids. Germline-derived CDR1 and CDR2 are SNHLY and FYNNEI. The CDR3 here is CASTVQGTTEAFF. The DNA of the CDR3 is TGTGCCAGCACGGTACAGGGGACGACTGAAGCTTTCTTT.

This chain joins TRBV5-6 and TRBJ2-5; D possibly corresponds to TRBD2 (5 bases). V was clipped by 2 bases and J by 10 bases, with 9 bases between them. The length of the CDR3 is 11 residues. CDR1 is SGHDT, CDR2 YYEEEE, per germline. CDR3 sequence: CASSFHSGQYF. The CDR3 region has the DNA TGTGCCAGCAGCTTCCACAGCGGCCAGTACTTC.

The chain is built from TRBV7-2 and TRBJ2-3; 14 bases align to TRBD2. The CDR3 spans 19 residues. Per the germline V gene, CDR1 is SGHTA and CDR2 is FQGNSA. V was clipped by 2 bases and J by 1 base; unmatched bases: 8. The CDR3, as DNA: TGTGCCAGCAGCTTACGACTAGCGGGGGGGCCTTCCCGCACAGATACGCAGTATTTT. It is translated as CASSLRLAGGPSRTDTQYF.